This paragraph reports one T cell receptor (beta chain). The V and J ends lost 2 bases and 5 bases respectively, with 10 bases between them. Germline CDR1 is KGHSH and CDR2 is LQKENI. The CDR3 covers 13 residues. This sample was taken from a study of T-cell reconstitution after alpha-beta-depleted transplantation in children. Preparation of the TCRbeta library used unique molecular identifiers. MiXCR, run by TCRdb on the PCR reads, gives a single entry per CDR3 protein. The data contain about 610,000 distinct CDR3 sequences, 8% to 11% of them singletons. The TCR was taken from a human donor who donated a stem cell graft to a child with acute myeloid leukemia. Here the sequenced sample was PBMCs from the stem cell graft donor, taken from the stem cell graft. V gene TRBV18 combines with J gene TRBJ2-7; weak D call: TRBD2 (5 bases). CDR3 residues: CASSPAGIHEQYF. DNA of the CDR3: TGTGCCAGCTCACCAGCCGGGATCCACGAGCAGTACTTC.